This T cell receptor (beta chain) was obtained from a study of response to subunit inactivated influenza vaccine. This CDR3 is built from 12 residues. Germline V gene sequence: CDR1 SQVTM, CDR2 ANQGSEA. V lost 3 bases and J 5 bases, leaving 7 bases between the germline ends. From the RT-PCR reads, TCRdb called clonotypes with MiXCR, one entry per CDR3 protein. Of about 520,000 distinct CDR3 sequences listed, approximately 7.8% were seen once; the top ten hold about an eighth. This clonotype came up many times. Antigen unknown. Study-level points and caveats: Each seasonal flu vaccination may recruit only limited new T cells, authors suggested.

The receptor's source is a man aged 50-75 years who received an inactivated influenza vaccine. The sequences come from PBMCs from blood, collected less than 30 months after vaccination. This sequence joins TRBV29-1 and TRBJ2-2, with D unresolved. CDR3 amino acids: CSVDDMTGELFF. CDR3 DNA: TGCAGCGTTGATGACATGACCGGGGAGCTGTTTTTT.